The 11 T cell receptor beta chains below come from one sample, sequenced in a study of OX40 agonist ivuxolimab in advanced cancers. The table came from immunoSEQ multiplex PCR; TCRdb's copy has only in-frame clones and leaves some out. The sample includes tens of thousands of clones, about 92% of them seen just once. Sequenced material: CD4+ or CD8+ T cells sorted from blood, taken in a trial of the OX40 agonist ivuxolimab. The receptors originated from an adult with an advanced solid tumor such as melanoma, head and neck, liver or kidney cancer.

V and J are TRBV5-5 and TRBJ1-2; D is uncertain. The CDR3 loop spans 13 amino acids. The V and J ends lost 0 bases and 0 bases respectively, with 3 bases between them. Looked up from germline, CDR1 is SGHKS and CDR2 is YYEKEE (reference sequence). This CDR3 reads CASSLGANYGYTF. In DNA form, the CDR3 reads TGTGCCAGCAGCTTGGGGGCTAACTATGGCTACACCTTC.

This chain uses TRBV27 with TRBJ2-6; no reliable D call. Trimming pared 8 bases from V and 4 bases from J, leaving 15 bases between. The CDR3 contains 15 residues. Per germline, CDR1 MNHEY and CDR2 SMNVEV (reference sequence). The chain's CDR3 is CASGPRPSGANVLTF. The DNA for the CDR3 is TGTGCCAGCGGCCCTAGGCCTTCGGGGGCCAACGTCCTGACTTTC.

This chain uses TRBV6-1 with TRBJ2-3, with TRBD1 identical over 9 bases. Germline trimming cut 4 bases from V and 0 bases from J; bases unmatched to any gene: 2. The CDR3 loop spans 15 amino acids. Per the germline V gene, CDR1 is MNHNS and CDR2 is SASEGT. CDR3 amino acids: CASSVTGGSTDTQYF. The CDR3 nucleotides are TGTGCCAGCAGTGTTACAGGGGGCAGCACAGATACGCAGTATTTT.

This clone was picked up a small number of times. CDR3: CASSGVGRQPQHF. CDR3 DNA: TGTGCCAGCAGTGGGGTAGGGAGGCAGCCCCAGCATTTT. The chain combines TRBV6-1 with TRBJ1-5; D gene ambiguous. The V and J ends lost 4 bases and 7 bases respectively, with 11 bases between them. Germline lookup yields CDR1 MNHNS and CDR2 SASEGT. The length of the CDR3 is 13 residues.

Here the CDR3 DNA reads TGTGCCAGCAGCTTAGCTTTGGGGTCGTATCTATATGGCTACACCTTC. It yields the protein CASSLALGSYLYGYTF. The rearrangement uses TRBV11-2 and TRBJ1-2; no clear D gene. The CDR3 contains 16 residues. The germline V and J ends were trimmed by 1 base and 5 bases, with 17 bases remaining between them. Germline lookup yields CDR1 SGHAT and CDR2 FQNNGV.

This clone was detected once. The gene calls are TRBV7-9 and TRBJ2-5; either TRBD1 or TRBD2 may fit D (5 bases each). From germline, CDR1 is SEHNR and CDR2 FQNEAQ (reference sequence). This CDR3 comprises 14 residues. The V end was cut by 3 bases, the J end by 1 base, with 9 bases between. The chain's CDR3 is CASSFSGAQETQYF. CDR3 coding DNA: TGTGCCAGCAGCTTCTCCGGGGCCCAAGAGACCCAGTACTTC.

The CDR3 DNA is TGTGCCAGCAGGCAAACAGGGGACTATGGCTACACCTTC. This sequence encodes CASRQTGDYGYTF. This rearrangement joins TRBV6-6 to TRBJ1-2; TRBD1 agrees at 7 bases. The ends lost 6 bases at V and 3 bases at J; junction bases unmatched: 4. The CDR3 has 13 amino acids. Germline V lookup: CDR1 MNHNY, CDR2 SVGAGI (reference sequence).

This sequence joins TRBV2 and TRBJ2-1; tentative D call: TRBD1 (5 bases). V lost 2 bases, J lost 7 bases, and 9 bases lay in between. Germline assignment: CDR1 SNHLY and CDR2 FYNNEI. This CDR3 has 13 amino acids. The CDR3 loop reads CASSELQVNEQFF. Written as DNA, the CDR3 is TGTGCCAGCAGTGAACTACAGGTTAATGAGCAGTTCTTC.

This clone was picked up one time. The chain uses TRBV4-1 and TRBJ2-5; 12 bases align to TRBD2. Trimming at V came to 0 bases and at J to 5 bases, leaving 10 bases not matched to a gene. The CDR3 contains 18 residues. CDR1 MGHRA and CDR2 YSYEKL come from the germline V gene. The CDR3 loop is CASSQDSRLAGDYETQYF. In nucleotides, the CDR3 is TGCGCCAGCAGCCAAGATTCGAGACTAGCGGGGGATTACGAGACCCAGTACTTC.

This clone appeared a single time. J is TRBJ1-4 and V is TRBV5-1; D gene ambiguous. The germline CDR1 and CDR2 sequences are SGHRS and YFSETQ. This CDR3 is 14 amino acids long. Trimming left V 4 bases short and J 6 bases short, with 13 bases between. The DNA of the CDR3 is TGCGCCAGCAGCCCCCTTGGGATGGATGAAAAACTGTTTTTT. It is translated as CASSPLGMDEKLFF. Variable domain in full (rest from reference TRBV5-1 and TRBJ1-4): KAGVTQTPRYLIKTRGQQVTLSCSPISGHRSVSWYQQTPGQGLQFLFEYFSETQRNKGNFPGRFSGRQFSNSRSEMNVSTLELGDSALYLCASSPLGMDEKLFFGSGTQLSVL.

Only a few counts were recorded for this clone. CDR3 loop: CASSPRQGSEAFF. The DNA of the CDR3 is TGCGCCAGCAGCCCTCGACAGGGCAGTGAAGCTTTCTTT. The genes are TRBV5-1 and TRBJ1-1, with 7 nucleotides matching TRBD1. Germline V gene data show CDR1 as SGHRS and CDR2 as YFSETQ. The trim removed 4 bases at V and 7 bases at J, leaving 7 bases unmatched. The CDR3 loop spans 13 amino acids.